This T cell receptor beta chain is from a study of T cells in Graves' hyperthyroidism and ophthalmopathy. The sample holds many counts of this clonotype. Its cognate antigen is unknown. Germline loops: CDR1 MDHEN, CDR2 SYDVKM. Trimming removed 3 bases from V and 5 bases from J, with 7 bases in between. This CDR3 region has 13 residues. Overall study findings and caveats: Blood also contained most expanded thyroid clonotypes above 0.001.

Amplified TCR beta CDR3 regions derived from RNA transcripts. A first-round RT-PCR of the TCR CDR3 used the HTBI primer set. MiXCR was run by TCRdb on the multiplex PCR reads, yielding one entry per CDR3 protein. The sample carries under 300,000 distinct CDR3 sequences, approximately 16% recorded once. The sequence was obtained from a woman in her forties or fifties with Graves' hyperthyroidism that later progressed to Graves' ophthalmopathy. V usage is TRBV28 and J usage is TRBJ2-2, with D unresolved. Sequencing was performed on blood. The CDR3 is CASSFEWTGELFF. Here the CDR3 DNA reads TGTGCCAGCAGTTTCGAGTGGACCGGGGAGCTGTTTTTT. The whole variable domain, filled in from reference TRBV28 and TRBJ2-2, reads DVKVTQSSRYLVKRTGEKVFLECVQDMDHENMFWYRQDPGLGLRLIYFSYDVKMKEKGDIPEGYSVSREKKERFSLILESASTNQTSMYLCASSFEWTGELFFGEGSRLTVL.